This TCR beta chain was found in a study of blood T cells in healthy people across ages. Whole-study findings and limits: The fall in TCR beta diversity per million T cells was roughly linear with age.

This clonotype has only a few counts. Its antigen is currently unknown. A sample-barcoded 5' primer and a J-beta primer mix were used in a second PCR of about 7 to 11 cycles. TCRdb called the 5' RACE reads again in MiXCR, with one record for every CDR3 protein. The repertoire holds hundreds of thousands of distinct CDR3 sequences, with about 45% as singletons. V was clipped by 1 base and J by 2 bases; unmatched bases: 13. The germline V gene has CDR1 SGHDN and CDR2 FVKESK. This CDR3 spans 18 amino acids. The chain has TRBV14 and TRBJ2-5; 7 nucleotides agree with TRBD2. What was sequenced was blood. The TCR sequence derives from a man older than 75 in good health. CDR3 sequence: CASSQASSSGVFQETQYF. CDR3 in DNA: TGTGCCAGCAGCCAAGCTTCGAGCAGCGGGGTCTTTCAAGAGACCCAGTACTTC.